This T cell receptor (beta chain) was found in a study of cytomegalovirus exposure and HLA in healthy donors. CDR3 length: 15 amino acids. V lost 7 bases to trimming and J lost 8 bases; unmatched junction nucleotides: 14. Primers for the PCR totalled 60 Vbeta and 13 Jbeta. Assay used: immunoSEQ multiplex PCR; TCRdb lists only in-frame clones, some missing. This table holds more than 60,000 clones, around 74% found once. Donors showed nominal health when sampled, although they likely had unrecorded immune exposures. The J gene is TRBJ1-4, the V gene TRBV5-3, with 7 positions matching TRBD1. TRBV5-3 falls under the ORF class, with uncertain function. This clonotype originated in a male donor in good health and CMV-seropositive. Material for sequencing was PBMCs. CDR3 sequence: CARGDGRGRNEKLFF. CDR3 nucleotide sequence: TGTGCCAGAGGAGACGGTAGGGGGCGAAACGAAAAACTGTTTTTT.